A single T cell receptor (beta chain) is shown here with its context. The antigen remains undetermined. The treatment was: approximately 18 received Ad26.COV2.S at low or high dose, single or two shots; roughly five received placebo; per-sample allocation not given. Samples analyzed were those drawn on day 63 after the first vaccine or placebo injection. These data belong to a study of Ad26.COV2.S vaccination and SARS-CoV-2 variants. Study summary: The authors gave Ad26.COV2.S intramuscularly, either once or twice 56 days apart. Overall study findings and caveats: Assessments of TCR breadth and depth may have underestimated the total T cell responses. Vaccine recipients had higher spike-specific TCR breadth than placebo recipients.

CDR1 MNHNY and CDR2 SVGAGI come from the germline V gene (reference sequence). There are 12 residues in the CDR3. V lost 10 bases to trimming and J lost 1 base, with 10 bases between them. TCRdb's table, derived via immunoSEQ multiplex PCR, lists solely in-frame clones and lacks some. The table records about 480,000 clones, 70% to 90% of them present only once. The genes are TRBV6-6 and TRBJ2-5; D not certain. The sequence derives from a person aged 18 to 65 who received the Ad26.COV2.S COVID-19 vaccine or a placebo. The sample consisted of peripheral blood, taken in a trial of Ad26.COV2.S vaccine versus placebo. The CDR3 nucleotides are TGTGCCACCGCGTTAACCCAAGAGACCCAGTACTTC. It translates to CATALTQETQYF.